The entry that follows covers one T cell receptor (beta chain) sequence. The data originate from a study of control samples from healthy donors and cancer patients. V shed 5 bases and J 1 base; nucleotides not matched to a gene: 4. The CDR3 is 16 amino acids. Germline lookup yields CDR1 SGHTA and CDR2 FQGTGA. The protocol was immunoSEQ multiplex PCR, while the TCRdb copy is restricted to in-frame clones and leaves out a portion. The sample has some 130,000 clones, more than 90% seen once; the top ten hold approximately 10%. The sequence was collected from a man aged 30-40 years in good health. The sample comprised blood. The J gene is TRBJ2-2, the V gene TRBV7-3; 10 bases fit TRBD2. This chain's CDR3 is CASSPVAGGNTGELFF. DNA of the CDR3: TGTGCCAGCAGCCCAGTAGCGGGAGGGAACACCGGGGAGCTGTTTTTT.